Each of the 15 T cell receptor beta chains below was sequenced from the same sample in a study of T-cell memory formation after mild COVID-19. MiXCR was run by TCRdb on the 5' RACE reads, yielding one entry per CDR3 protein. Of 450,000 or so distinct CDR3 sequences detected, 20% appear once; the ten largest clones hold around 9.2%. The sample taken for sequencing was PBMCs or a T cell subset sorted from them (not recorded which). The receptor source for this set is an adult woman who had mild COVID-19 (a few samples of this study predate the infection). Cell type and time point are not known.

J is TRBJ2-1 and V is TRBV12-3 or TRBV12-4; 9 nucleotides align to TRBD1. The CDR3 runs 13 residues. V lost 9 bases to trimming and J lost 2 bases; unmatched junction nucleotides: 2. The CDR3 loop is CASRQGAYNEQFF. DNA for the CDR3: TGTGCCAGTCGACAGGGGGCCTACAATGAGCAGTTCTTC.

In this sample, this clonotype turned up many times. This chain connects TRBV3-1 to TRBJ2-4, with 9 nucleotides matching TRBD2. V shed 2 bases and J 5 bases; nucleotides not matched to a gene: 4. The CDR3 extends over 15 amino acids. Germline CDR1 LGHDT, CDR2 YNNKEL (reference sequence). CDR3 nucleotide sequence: TGTGCCAGCAGCCAACTTGGACTAGCGCAAAACATTCAGTACTTC. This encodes CASSQLGLAQNIQYF.

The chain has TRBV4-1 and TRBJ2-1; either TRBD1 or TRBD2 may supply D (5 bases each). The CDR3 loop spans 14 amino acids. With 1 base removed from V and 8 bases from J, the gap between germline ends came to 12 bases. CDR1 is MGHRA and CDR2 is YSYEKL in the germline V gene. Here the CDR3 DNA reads TGCGCCAGCAGCCAAGGGCCCGGGGCAGATGAGCAGTTCTTC. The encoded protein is CASSQGPGADEQFF.

CDR3 coding DNA: TGTGCCAGCAGCGGTAGCGGGGGGCCCCGGAATGAGCAGTTCTTC. Translated, it gives CASSGSGGPRNEQFF. The chain links TRBV7-9 to TRBJ2-1; 10 bases align to TRBD2. Losses at the gene ends were 5 bases for V and 7 bases for J; bases not matched to a gene: 8. CDR3 size: 15 residues. Germline V gives CDR1 SEHNR, CDR2 FQNEAQ (reference sequence).

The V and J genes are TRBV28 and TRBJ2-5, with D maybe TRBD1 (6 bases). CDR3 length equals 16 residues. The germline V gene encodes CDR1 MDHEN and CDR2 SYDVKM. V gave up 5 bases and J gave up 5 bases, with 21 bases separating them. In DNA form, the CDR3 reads TGTGCCAGCAGTGTCTCAGGGGTTGGTCATGGGGAGACCCAGTACTTC. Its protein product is CASSVSGVGHGETQYF. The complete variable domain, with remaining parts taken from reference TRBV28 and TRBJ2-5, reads DVKVTQSSRYLVKRTGEKVFLECVQDMDHENMFWYRQDPGLGLRLIYFSYDVKMKEKGDIPEGYSVSREKKERFSLILESASTNQTSMYLCASSVSGVGHGETQYFGPGTRLLVL.

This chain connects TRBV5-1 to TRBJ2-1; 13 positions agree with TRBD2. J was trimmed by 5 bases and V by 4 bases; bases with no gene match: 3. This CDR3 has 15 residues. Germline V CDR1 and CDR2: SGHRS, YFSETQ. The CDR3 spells CASSRTSGSHNEQFF. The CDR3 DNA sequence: TGCGCCAGCAGCCGGACTAGCGGGAGTCACAATGAGCAGTTCTTC.

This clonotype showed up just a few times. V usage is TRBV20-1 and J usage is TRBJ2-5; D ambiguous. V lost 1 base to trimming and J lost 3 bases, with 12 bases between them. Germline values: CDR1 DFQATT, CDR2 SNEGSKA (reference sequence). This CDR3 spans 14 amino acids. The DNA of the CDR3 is TGCAGTGCTAGAGTAGGAAGGAAGGAAGAGACCCAGTACTTC. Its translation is CSARVGRKEETQYF.

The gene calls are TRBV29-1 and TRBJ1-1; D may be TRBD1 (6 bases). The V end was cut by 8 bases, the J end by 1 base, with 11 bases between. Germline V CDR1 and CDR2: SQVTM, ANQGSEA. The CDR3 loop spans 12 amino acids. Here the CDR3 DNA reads TGCAGCAGCCAGACAGGGAACACTGAAGCTTTCTTT. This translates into CSSQTGNTEAFF.

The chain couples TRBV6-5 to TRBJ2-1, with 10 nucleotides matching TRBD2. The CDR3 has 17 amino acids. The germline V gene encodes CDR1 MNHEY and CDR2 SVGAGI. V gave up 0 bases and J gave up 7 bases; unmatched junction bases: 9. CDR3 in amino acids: CASSYSIGTSAYNEQFF. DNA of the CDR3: TGTGCCAGCAGTTACTCTATCGGGACTAGCGCATATAATGAGCAGTTCTTC.

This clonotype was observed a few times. The CDR3 loop reads CASSLAAGLGNEQFF. The CDR3 DNA is TGTGCCAGCAGCTTAGCGGCGGGACTAGGGAATGAGCAGTTCTTC. The chain is built from TRBV7-2 and TRBJ2-1; 8 bases are a match to TRBD2. The ends lost 0 bases at V and 7 bases at J; junction bases unmatched: 5. This CDR3 is 15 amino acids long. Germline V gene data show CDR1 as SGHTA and CDR2 as FQGNSA. Combining the CDR3 with reference TRBV7-2 and TRBJ2-1 gives the whole variable domain GAGVSQSPSNKVTEKGKDVELRCDPISGHTALYWYRQSLGQGLEFLIYFQGNSAPDKSGLPSDRFSAERTGGSVSTLTIQRTQQEDSAVYLCASSLAAGLGNEQFFGPGTRLTVL.

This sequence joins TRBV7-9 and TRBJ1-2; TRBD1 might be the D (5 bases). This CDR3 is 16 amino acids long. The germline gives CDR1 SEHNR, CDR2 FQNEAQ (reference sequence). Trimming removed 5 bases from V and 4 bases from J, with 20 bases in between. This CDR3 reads CASSRGTGTNPYGYTF. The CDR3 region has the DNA TGTGCCAGCAGCAGAGGGACCGGGACCAACCCCTATGGCTACACCTTC.

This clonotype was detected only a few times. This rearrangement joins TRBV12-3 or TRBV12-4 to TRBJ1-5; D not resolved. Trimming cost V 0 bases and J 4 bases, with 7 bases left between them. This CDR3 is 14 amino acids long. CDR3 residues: CASSLALLNQPQHF. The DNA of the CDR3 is TGTGCCAGCAGTTTAGCCTTGTTAAATCAGCCCCAGCATTTT.

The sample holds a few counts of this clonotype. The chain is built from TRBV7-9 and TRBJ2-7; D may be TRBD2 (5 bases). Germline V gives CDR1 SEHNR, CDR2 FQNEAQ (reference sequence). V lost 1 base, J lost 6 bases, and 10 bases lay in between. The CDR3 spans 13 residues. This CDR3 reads CASSLGTPLEQYF. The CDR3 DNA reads TGTGCCAGCAGCTTAGGGACTCCCCTCGAGCAGTACTTC.

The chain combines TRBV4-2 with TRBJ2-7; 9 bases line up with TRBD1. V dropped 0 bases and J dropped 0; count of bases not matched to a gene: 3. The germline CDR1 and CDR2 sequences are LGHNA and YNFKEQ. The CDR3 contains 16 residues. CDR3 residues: CASSQETGGGSYEQYF. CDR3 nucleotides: TGTGCCAGCAGCCAAGAGACAGGGGGAGGCTCCTACGAGCAGTACTTC.

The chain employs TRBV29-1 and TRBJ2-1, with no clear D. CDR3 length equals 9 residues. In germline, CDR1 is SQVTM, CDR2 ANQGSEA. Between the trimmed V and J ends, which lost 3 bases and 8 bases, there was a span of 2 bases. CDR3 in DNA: TGCAGCGTTGACGATGAGCAGTTCTTC. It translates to CSVDDEQFF.